The T cell receptor beta chain under discussion was sequenced for a study of blood T cell repertoires in COVID-19. CDR1 and CDR2 from the germline V gene are SGHDN and FVKESK. CDR3 length equals 16 residues. Trimming took 1 base from V and 0 from J; bases not matched to a gene: 2. In the original processing: Nucleated cell number was recorded as an estimate derived from reference gene primer amplification. TCRdb keeps only in-frame clones here, not all; method: immunoSEQ multiplex PCR. V, J and clone size reflect that table, while D and trimming were determined from the DNA. This table holds tens of thousands of clones, around 91% found once.

The sequence derives from a woman aged 55-70 years with active COVID-19. Material: peripheral blood. The V gene is TRBV14, the J gene TRBJ2-3; 9 nucleotides line up with TRBD2. The CDR3 region is CASSQVGLASTDTQYF. CDR3 DNA: TGTGCCAGCAGCCAAGTGGGACTAGCTAGCACAGATACGCAGTATTTT.